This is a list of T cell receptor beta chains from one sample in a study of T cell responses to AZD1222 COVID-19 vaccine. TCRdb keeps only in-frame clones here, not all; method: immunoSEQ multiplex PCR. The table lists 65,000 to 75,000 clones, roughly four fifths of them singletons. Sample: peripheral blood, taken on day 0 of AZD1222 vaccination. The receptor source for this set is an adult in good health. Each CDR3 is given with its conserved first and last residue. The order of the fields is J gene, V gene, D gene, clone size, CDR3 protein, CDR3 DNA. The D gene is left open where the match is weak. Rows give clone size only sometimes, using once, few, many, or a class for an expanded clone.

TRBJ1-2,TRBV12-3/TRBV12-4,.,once,CASSLSGEDGYTF,TGTGCCAGCAGTTTATCGGGGGAGGATGGCTACACCTTC
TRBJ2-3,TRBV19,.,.,CASSINGGLDTQYF,TGTGCCAGTAGTATAAATGGGGGTTTGGATACGCAGTATTTT
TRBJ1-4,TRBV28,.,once,CASRRDVDRNEKLFF,TGTGCCAGCAGAAGGGACGTGGACCGGAATGAAAAACTGTTTTTT
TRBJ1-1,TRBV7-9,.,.,CASSLPGDTEAFF,TGTGCCAGCAGCCTACCAGGCGACACTGAAGCTTTCTTT
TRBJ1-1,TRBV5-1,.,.,CASSQGTGTEAFF,TGCGCCAGCAGCCAGGGAACCGGGACGGAAGCTTTCTTT
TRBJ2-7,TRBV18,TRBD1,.,CASSPGQGTMEQYF,TGTGCCAGCTCACCCGGACAGGGAACAATGGAGCAGTACTTC
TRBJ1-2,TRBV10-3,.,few,CAISESGEANYGYTF,TGTGCCATCAGTGAGTCAGGGGAGGCGAACTATGGCTACACCTTC
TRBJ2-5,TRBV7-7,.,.,CASSLFQGRTETQYF,TGTGCTAGCAGCTTATTTCAGGGACGGACGGAGACCCAGTACTTC
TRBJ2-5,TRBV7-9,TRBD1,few,CASSDGQGRETQYF,TGTGCCAGCAGCGACGGACAGGGTAGAGAGACCCAGTACTTC
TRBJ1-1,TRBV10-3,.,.,CAITRAPEGNTEAFF,TGTGCCATCACCCGGGCCCCCGAGGGGAACACTGAAGCTTTCTTT
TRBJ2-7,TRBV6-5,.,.,CASSWDGYEQYF,TGTGCCAGCAGTTGGGACGGCTACGAGCAGTACTTC
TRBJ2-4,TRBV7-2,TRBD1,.,CASSLGTGSVQYF,TGTGCCAGCAGCTTAGGGACAGGGTCGGTTCAGTACTTC
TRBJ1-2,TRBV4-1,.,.,CASSQVRQTYGYTF,TGCGCCAGCAGCCAAGTTCGGCAGACCTATGGCTACACCTTC
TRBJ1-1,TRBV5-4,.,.,CASRMNRAGGAQAFF,TGTGCCAGCAGGATGAATCGGGCGGGGGGAGCCCAAGCTTTCTTT
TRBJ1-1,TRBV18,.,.,CASSPPSSGNTEAFF,TGTGCCAGCTCACCACCATCATCGGGGAACACTGAAGCTTTCTTT
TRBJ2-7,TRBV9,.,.,CASASSYEQYF,TGTGCCTCAGCCAGTTCCTACGAGCAGTACTTC
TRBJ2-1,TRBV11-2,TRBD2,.,CASSSQAGGHNEQFF,TGTGCCAGCAGCTCCCAAGCGGGGGGGCACAATGAGCAGTTCTTC
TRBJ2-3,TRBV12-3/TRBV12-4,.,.,CASSFGLGDTQYF,TGTGCCAGCAGTTTCGGCCTGGGGGATACGCAGTATTTT
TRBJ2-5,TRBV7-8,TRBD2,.,CASSLGAGLGETQYF,TGTGCCAGCAGCTTAGGGGCGGGACTAGGCGAGACCCAGTACTTC
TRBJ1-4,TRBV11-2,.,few,CASSRTGATNEKLFF,TGTGCCAGCAGTCGTACAGGTGCAACTAATGAAAAACTGTTTTTT
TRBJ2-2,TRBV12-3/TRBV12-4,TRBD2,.,CASRTSLTGELFF,TGTGCCAGTAGGACTAGTCTCACCGGGGAGCTGTTTTTT
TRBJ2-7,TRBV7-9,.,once,CASRSDHEQYF,TGTGCCAGCAGATCCGACCACGAGCAGTACTTC
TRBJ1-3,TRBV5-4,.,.,CASSLGGTFGNTIYF,TGTGCCAGCAGCTTGGGTGGGACATTCGGAAACACCATATATTTT
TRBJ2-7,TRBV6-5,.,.,CASSYSTAGGGEQYF,TGTGCCAGCAGTTACTCGACGGCTGGGGGCGGCGAGCAGTACTTC
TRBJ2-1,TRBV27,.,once,CASSATGTVYNEQFF,TGTGCCAGCAGTGCAACCGGGACGGTTTACAATGAGCAGTTCTTC
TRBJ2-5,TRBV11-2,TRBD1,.,CASSLGGQGAGEETQYF,TGTGCCAGCAGCTTAGGGGGACAGGGGGCGGGTGAAGAGACCCAGTACTTC
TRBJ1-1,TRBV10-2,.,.,CASSDHRYTEAFF,TGCGCCAGCAGTGATCACAGGTACACTGAAGCTTTCTTT
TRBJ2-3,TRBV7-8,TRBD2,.,CASSLVSGGLSTDTQYF,TGTGCCAGCAGCTTAGTTTCGGGGGGGCTCAGCACAGATACGCAGTATTTT
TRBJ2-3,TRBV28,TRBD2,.,CASSSSGKSGASTDTQYF,TGTGCCAGCAGTTCTAGTGGGAAGAGCGGGGCTAGCACAGATACGCAGTATTTT
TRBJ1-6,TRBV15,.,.,CATSRGGTNSPLHF,TGTGCCACCAGCAGAGGGGGGACTAATTCACCCCTCCACTTT
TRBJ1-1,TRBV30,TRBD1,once,CAWNSGTGGTEAFF,TGTGCCTGGAACTCCGGGACAGGAGGCACTGAAGCTTTCTTT
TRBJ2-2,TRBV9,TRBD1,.,CASSSPRDSENTGELFF,TGTGCCAGCAGCTCCCCCCGGGACAGTGAGAACACCGGGGAGCTGTTTTTT
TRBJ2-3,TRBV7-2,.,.,CASRLTGTDTQYF,TGTGCCAGCAGACTCACAGGCACAGATACGCAGTATTTT
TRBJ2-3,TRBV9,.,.,CASSVNGDSHTDTQYF,TGTGCCAGCAGCGTAAACGGGGATTCTCACACAGATACGCAGTATTTT
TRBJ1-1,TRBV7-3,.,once,CASSSRTGEAFF,TGTGCCAGCAGCTCGAGGACGGGTGAAGCTTTCTTT
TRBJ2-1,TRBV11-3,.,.,CASSLSTSSRYNEQFF,TGTGCCAGCAGCTTATCTACTAGTTCCAGGTACAATGAGCAGTTCTTC
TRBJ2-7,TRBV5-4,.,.,CASSLWRAEQYF,TGTGCCAGCAGCTTGTGGCGGGCCGAGCAGTACTTC
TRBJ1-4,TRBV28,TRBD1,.,CASRSGTGAEKLFF,TGTGCCAGCAGATCCGGGACAGGGGCCGAAAAACTGTTTTTT
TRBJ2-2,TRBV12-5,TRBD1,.,CASGSAPGTVPTGELFF,TGTGCTAGTGGTTCCGCCCCCGGGACAGTCCCCACCGGGGAGCTGTTTTTT
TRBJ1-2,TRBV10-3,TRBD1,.,CAIRQGADYGYTF,TGTGCCATCAGACAGGGGGCGGACTATGGCTACACCTTC
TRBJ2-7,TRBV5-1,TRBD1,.,CASSLDRGPGYEQYF,TGCGCCAGCAGCTTAGACAGGGGACCGGGCTACGAGCAGTACTTC
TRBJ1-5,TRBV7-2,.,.,CASSTVGGQPQHF,TGTGCCAGCAGCACGGTGGGGGGGCAGCCCCAGCATTTT
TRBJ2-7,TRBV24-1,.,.,CATSAGEGAYEQYF,TGTGCCACCAGTGCTGGGGAGGGGGCCTACGAGCAGTACTTC
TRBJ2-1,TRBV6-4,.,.,CASSVTGNNNEQFF,TGTGCCAGCAGTGTTACAGGTAACAACAATGAGCAGTTCTTC
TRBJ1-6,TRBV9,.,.,CASSPSGVSSYNSPLHF,TGTGCCAGCAGCCCATCAGGAGTAAGCTCCTATAATTCACCCCTCCACTTT
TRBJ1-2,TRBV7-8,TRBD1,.,CASSMTPGQGTYGYTF,TGTGCCAGCAGCATGACCCCGGGACAGGGAACCTATGGCTACACCTTC